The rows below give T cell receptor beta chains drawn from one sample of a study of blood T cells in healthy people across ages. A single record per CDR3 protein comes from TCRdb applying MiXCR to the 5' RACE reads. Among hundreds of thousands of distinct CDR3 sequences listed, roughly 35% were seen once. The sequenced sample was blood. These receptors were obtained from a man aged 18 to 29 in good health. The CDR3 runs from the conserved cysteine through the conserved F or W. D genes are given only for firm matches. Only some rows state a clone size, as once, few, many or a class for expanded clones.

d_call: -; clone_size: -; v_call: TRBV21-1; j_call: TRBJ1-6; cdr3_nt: TGTGCCAGCAATGAAGGGGGCGGTAATTCACCCCTCCACTTT; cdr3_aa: CASNEGGGNSPLHF
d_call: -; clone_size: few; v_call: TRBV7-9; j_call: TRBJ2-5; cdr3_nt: TGTGCCAGCAGCTTTTCCGCCGGGGACCTGCCAGAGACCCAGTACTTC; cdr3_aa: CASSFSAGDLPETQYF
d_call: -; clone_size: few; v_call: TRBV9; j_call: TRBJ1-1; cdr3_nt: TGTGCCAGCAGCGTAGTCGAGACGAACACTGAAGCTTTCTTT; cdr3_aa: CASSVVETNTEAFF
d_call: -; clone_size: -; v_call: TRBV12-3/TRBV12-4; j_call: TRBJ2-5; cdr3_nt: TGTGCCAGCAGTTTAAACCGATGGGAGACCCAGTACTTC; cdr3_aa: CASSLNRWETQYF
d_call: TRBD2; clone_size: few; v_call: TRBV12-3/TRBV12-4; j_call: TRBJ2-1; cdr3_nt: TGTGCCAGCAGTGACCCCCTTGCGGGGGGGGACAATGAGCAGTTCTTC; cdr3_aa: CASSDPLAGGDNEQFF
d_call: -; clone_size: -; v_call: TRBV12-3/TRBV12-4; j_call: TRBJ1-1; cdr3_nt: TGTGCCACCTCTCGGGGGAACACTGAAGCTTTCTTT; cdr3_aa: CATSRGNTEAFF
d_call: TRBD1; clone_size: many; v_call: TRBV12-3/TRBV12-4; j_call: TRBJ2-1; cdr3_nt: TGTGCCAGCAGTAGGACAGGGGTAGATGAGCAGTTCTTC; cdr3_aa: CASSRTGVDEQFF
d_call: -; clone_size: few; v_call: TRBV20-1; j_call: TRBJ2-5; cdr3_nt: TGCAGTGCTAGAGAGGCCAGGGGGGGAATCGAGGAGACCCAGTACTTC; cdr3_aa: CSAREARGGIEETQYF
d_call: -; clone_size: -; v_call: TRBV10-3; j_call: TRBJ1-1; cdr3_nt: TGTGCCATCACCAAGAACACTGAAGCTTTCTTT; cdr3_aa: CAITKNTEAFF
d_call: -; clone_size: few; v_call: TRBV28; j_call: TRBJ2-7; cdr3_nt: TGTGCCAGCAGTCCCTCCGCAGGAGTTGGGTCCTACGAGCAGTACTTC; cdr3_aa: CASSPSAGVGSYEQYF
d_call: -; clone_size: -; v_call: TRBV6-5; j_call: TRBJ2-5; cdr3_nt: TGTGCCAGCAGCCGCTTAACGTACGGAGAAGAGACCCAGTACTTC; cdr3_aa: CASSRLTYGEETQYF
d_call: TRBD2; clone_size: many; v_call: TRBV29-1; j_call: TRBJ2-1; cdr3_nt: TGCAGCCCCGGGGAGGGACCTACATCCAATGAGCAGTTCTTC; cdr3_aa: CSPGEGPTSNEQFF
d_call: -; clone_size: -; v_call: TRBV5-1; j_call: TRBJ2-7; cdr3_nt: TGCGCCAGCAGCCCCTCGACAGGCGGAACCTACGAGCAGTACTTC; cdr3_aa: CASSPSTGGTYEQYF
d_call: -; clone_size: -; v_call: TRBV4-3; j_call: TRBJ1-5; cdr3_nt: TGCGCCAGCAGCCAAGATTGGGAGCCGAGGGGTGATAGCAATCAGCCCCAGCATTTT; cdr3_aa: CASSQDWEPRGDSNQPQHF
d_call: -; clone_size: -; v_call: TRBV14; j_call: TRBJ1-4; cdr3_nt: TGTGCCAGCAGCCAAGCGTTTGAGACTAATGAAAAACTGTTTTTT; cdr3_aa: CASSQAFETNEKLFF
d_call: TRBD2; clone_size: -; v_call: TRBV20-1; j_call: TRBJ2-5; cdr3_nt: TGCAGTGCCGAGTACCTAGCGGGGGGGCCTAATGAGCAGTACTTC; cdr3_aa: CSAEYLAGGPNEQYF
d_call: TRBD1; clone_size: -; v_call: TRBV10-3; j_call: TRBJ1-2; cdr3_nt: TGTACCATCAGTGCCAAGACAGGGCAGGTGGGAGGCTACACCTTC; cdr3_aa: CTISAKTGQVGGYTF
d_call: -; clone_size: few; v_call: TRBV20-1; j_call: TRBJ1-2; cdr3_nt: TGCAGTGCTAGAGAAAAGACAACAAACTATGGCAACACCTTC; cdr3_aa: CSAREKTTNYGNTF
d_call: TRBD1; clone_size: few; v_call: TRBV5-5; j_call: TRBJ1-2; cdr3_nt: TGTGCCAGCAGCTTGGTTGGGACAGGGGCAGATAGGTTCTATGGCTACACCTTC; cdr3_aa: CASSLVGTGADRFYGYTF
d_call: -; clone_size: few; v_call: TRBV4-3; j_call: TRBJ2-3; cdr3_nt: TGCGCCAGCAGCCAAGATCGCGCTAGCCCAGATACGCAGTATTTT; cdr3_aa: CASSQDRASPDTQYF
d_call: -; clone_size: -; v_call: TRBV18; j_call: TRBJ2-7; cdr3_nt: TGTGCCAGCTCACCTGAGACAGACTACAATGAGCAGTACTTC; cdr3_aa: CASSPETDYNEQYF
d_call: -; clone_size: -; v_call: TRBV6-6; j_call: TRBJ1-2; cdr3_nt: TGTGCCAGCAGTTACTCGAGAGGGTGGGGCTATGGCTACACCTTC; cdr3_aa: CASSYSRGWGYGYTF
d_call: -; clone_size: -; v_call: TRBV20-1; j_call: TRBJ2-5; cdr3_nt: TGCAGTGCTAGAGATGGTCGGGCGGCAGCTCAAGAGACCCAGTACTTC; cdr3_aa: CSARDGRAAAQETQYF
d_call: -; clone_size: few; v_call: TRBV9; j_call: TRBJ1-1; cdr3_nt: TGTGCCAGCACCGAATCGGGGAGGGGCCGGCGGGCTTTCTTT; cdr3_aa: CASTESGRGRRAFF
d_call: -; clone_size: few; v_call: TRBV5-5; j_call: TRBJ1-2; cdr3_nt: TGTGCCAGCAGCTTCGGGGGGGGACTCCCTAACTATGGCTACACCTTC; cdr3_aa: CASSFGGGLPNYGYTF
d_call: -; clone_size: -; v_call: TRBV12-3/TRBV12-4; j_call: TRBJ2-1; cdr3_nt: TGTGCCAGCAGTTCTCCGCTGACAGGCGCAAGCCCCTGCAATGAGCAGTTCTTC; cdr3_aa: CASSSPLTGASPCNEQFF
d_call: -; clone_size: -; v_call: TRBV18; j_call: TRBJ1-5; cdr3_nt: TGTGCCAGCTCACCACAAGAAGGGTACGACCAGCCCCAGCATTTT; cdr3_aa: CASSPQEGYDQPQHF
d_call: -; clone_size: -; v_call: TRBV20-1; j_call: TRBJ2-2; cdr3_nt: TGCAGTGCCCCGAGAGGGGGTGGGGACACCGGGGAGCTGTTTTTT; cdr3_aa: CSAPRGGGDTGELFF
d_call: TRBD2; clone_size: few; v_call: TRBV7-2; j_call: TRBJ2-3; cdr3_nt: TGTGCCAGCAGCTTAGCGCTTAGCGGGGGGGCAGAAGATACGCAGTATTTT; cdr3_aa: CASSLALSGGAEDTQYF
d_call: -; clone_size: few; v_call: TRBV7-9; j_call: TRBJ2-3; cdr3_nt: TGTGCCAGCAGCTCAAACCGGGGCGCTAACACAGATACGCAGTATTTT; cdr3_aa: CASSSNRGANTDTQYF
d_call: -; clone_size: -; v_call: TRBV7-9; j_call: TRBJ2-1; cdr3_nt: TGTGCCAGCAGCTTTATCGGCAGGGCCTACAATGAGCAGTTCTTC; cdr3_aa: CASSFIGRAYNEQFF
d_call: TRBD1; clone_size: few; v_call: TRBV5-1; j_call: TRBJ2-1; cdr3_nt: TGCGCCAGCAGCGGGGGACAGGGCAATGAGCAGTTCTTC; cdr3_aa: CASSGGQGNEQFF
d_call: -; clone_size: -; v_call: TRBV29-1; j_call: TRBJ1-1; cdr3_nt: TGCAGCGTTGAGGAGGACCGTTGGGCTTTCTTT; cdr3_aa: CSVEEDRWAFF
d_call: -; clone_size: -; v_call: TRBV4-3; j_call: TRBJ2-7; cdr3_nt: TGCGCCAGCAGCCAAGATGGAGGGGGTTCCTACAATGAGCAGTACTTC; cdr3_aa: CASSQDGGGSYNEQYF
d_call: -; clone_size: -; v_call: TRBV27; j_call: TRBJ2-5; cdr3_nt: TGTGCCAGCAGTTTCTTGGGAAACCAAGAGACCCAGTACTTC; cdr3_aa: CASSFLGNQETQYF
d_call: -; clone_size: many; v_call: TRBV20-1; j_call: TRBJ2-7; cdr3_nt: TGCAGTGCTAAAGAGACAGCCTCCTACGAGCAGTACTTC; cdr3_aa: CSAKETASYEQYF
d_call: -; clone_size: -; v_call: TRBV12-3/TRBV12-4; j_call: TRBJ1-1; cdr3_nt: TGTGCCAGCAGTTTAGAAGGGGGTTTCACTGAAGCTTTCTTT; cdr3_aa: CASSLEGGFTEAFF
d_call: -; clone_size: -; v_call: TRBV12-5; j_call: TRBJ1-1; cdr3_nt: TGTGCTAGTGGTTTGGTTAACTGGAACACTGAAGCTTTCTTT; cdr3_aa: CASGLVNWNTEAFF
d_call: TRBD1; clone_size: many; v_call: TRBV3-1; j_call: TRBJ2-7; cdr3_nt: TGTGCCAGCAGCCAAGGTCGAGGGGGCTTCTACGAGCAGTACTTC; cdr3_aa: CASSQGRGGFYEQYF
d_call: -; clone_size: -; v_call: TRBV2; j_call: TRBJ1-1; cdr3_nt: TGTGCCAGCAGTGAGGGGCCAGTCGAAGCTTTCTTT; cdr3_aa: CASSEGPVEAFF
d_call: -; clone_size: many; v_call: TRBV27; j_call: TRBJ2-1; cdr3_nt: TGTGCCAGCAGTTTAGGCGGGCTAAATGAGCAGTTCTTC; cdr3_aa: CASSLGGLNEQFF
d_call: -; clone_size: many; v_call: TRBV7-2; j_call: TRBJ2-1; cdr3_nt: TGTGCCAGCAGCCCCGATCGCTCCTACAATGAGCAGTTCTTC; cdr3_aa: CASSPDRSYNEQFF
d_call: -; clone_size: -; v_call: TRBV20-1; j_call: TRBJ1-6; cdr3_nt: TGCAGTGCTCAAGCGGGGGAAGATTCACCCCTCCACTTT; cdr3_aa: CSAQAGEDSPLHF
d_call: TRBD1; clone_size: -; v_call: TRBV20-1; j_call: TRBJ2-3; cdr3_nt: TGCAGTGCTAGCGGGGACAGAATCACAGATACGCAGTATTTT; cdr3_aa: CSASGDRITDTQYF
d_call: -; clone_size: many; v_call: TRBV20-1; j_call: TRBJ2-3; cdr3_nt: TGCAGTGCTTACGACACCAGCATCACAGATACGCAGTATTTT; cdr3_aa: CSAYDTSITDTQYF